This T cell receptor beta chain was identified in a study of CD8 T cell repertoires and HIV-1 epitope variants. Whole-study context: Twenty-five autologous and known Gag and Nef epitope variant peptides each stimulated T cells separately. Enriched T cells were co-cultured with equal numbers of autologous T cell-negative antigen-presenting cells. Tested: three Gag epitope families, Nef HW9 and YT9.

The assay was immunoSEQ multiplex PCR, and TCRdb's table has in-frame clones only and misses some. This sample has around 4,900 clones, with roughly 67% found just once. Of note for this clone: The antigen is undetermined.

V gave up 0 bases and J gave up 9 bases; unmatched junction bases: 5. This CDR3 is built from 13 residues. CDR1 and CDR2 from the germline V gene are SGHTS and YDEGEE. Material: cultured CD8+ T cells derived from PBMCs. The clonotype originates from a male donor with HIV. This sequence joins TRBV5-8 and TRBJ2-7; 8 nucleotides match TRBD2. The CDR3 nucleotides read TGTGCCAGCAGCTTGGGGCGGGGGGCCAGGCAGTACTTC. Translated: CASSLGRGARQYF.